This TCR beta chain emerged from a study of follicular helper T cells after annual influenza vaccination. About the study: Sampling occurred days 0, 7 and 28 after each influenza vaccination.

The time point denotes: 2014-2015 season, pre-vaccination. No donor had influenza vaccine in the prior 6 months; all lived in the community. Clones were sequenced by immunoSEQ multiplex PCR, and TCRdb holds only the in-frame ones, with some missing. The profile covers over 8,000 clones, with almost 80% appearing a single time and 3% to 3.5% taken by the ten largest. The sample here was CXCR5+ CD38- circulating T follicular helper cells from blood, taken on the day of influenza vaccination. Subset meaning: circulating Tfh, non-naive CD4+CXCR5+PD-1+ (ICOS+CD38+ or ICOS-CD38-). The receptor was isolated from an adult who received the influenza vaccine.

The DNA of the CDR3 is TGCGCCAGCAGCCAATCCAACACAGATACGCAGTATTTT. It specifies CASSQSNTDTQYF. The V call is TRBV4-3, the J call TRBJ2-3; D is undetermined. Germline CDR1 and CDR2: LGHNA and YSLEER. V was trimmed by 2 bases and J by 2 bases, leaving 5 bases between them. This CDR3 has 13 residues.